Listed below are T cell receptor beta chains from one sample, sequenced in a study of blood T cell repertoires in COVID-19. Sequenced by immunoSEQ multiplex PCR; TCRdb stores in-frame clones only, minus some. This table has around 250,000 clones, approximately 83% appearing once. The sequencing input was peripheral blood. These receptors came from a man between 25 and 39 years old who had recovered from COVID-19. CDR3s include the opening cysteine and the closing phenylalanine or tryptophan. Each record gives: V gene, clone size, CDR3 length, D gene, J gene, CDR3 protein, CDR3 DNA. A D gene is named only where the DNA matches it firmly. A row's size may be missing; if present it is once, few, many or a size class.

TRBV6-5	NA	14	NA	TRBJ1-4	CASSYPSFNEKLFF	TGTGCCAGCAGTTATCCGAGCTTTAATGAAAAACTGTTTTTT
TRBV7-3	NA	14	TRBD2	TRBJ2-4	CASSISGGGDIQYF	TGTGCCAGCAGCATTAGCGGGGGAGGCGACATTCAGTACTTC
TRBV18	few	15	NA	TRBJ1-1	CASSPPGQMNTEAFF	TGTGCCAGCTCACCTCCCGGACAAATGAACACTGAAGCTTTCTTT
TRBV10-3	NA	13	TRBD2	TRBJ2-3	CATTSGGDDTQYF	TGTGCCACGACTTCGGGGGGGGACGATACGCAGTATTTT
TRBV5-4	NA	13	NA	TRBJ2-5	CASSLGREETQYF	TGTGCCAGCAGCTTGGGTCGGGAGGAGACCCAGTACTTC
TRBV7-2	NA	15	NA	TRBJ1-5	CASSLAAKMGQPQHF	TGTGCCAGCAGCTTAGCGGCCAAAATGGGCCAGCCCCAGCATTTT
TRBV28	NA	16	NA	TRBJ1-4	CASSLGGRRGREKLFF	TGTGCCAGCAGCCTCGGGGGGAGGAGGGGGAGAGAAAAACTGTTTTTT
TRBV4-1	NA	15	TRBD1	TRBJ1-4	CASSQPGQLNEKLFF	TGCGCCAGCAGCCAACCGGGACAGTTGAATGAAAAACTGTTTTTT
TRBV29-1	NA	12	NA	TRBJ1-2	CSVASGVYGYTF	TGCAGCGTTGCGTCGGGTGTCTATGGCTACACCTTC
TRBV15	NA	13	NA	TRBJ1-4	CATSRNRNEKLFF	TGTGCCACCAGCAGAAACAGGAATGAAAAACTGTTTTTT
TRBV6-1	NA	17	NA	TRBJ1-1	CASSEDLGQGTHTEAFF	TGTGCCAGCAGTGAAGATCTAGGGCAGGGGACGCACACTGAAGCTTTCTTT
TRBV6-5	NA	12	TRBD1	TRBJ1-1	CASKGQGAEAFF	TGTGCCAGCAAAGGACAGGGGGCTGAAGCTTTCTTT
TRBV27	NA	17	TRBD1	TRBJ2-3	CASSGRQGTGGTDTQYF	TGTGCCAGCAGTGGCCGTCAAGGGACAGGAGGCACAGATACGCAGTATTTT
TRBV10-2	NA	14	NA	TRBJ1-2	CASSQTLGGYGYTF	TGCGCCAGCAGTCAGACGCTGGGGGGTTATGGCTACACCTTC
TRBV7-3	few	15	TRBD2	TRBJ2-1	CASSQGGAAQGLRFF	TGTGCCAGCAGCCAGGGAGGGGCGGCTCAGGGTTTACGGTTCTTC
TRBV2	NA	13	NA	TRBJ1-6	CASTRGIGSPLHF	TGTGCCAGCACAAGGGGAATTGGTTCACCCCTCCACTTT
TRBV7-8	NA	15	NA	TRBJ2-1	CASSLSGGSYNEQFF	TGTGCCAGCAGCTTATCAGGAGGATCCTACAATGAGCAGTTCTTC
TRBV24-1	NA	15	TRBD1	TRBJ1-1	CATSTGTGANTEAFF	TGTGCCACCAGTACCGGGACAGGGGCGAACACTGAAGCTTTCTTT
TRBV7-8	NA	14	TRBD2	TRBJ2-7	CASSPPRGRAEQYF	TGTGCCAGCAGCCCCCCCCGCGGGAGAGCCGAGCAGTACTTC
TRBV5-1	NA	15	NA	TRBJ1-3	CASSPGGISGNTIYF	TGCGCCAGCAGCCCGGGAGGGATCTCTGGAAACACCATATATTTT
TRBV10-3	few	17	NA	TRBJ1-3	CAISDGLISYSGNTIYF	TGTGCCATCAGTGATGGTCTAATTTCTTACTCTGGAAACACCATATATTTT
TRBV5-1	NA	15	TRBD1	TRBJ2-3	CASRSDGQGTDTQYF	TGCGCCAGCAGGTCGGACGGACAGGGGACAGATACGCAGTATTTT
TRBV6-1	NA	16	TRBD1	TRBJ1-4	CASSERDGTGFEKLFF	TGTGCCAGCAGTGAAAGGGACGGGACAGGGTTTGAAAAACTGTTTTTT
TRBV27	NA	13	NA	TRBJ1-2	CASSLGRGLGYTF	TGTGCCAGCAGTTTAGGCAGGGGTCTTGGCTACACCTTC
TRBV9	many	17	TRBD2	TRBJ2-2	CASSVATPAGGTGELFF	TGTGCCAGCAGCGTAGCTACTCCAGCGGGAGGTACCGGGGAGCTGTTTTTT
TRBV19	NA	13	TRBD2	TRBJ2-7	CASSPAGGSEQYF	TGTGCCAGTAGTCCAGCGGGGGGCTCGGAGCAGTACTTC
TRBV4-1	NA	17	TRBD2	TRBJ2-3	CASSQGSLAVNTDTQYF	TGCGCCAGCAGCCAAGGTTCTCTAGCGGTGAACACAGATACGCAGTATTTT
TRBV7-6	NA	16	TRBD2	TRBJ2-1	CASSSVFAGGHNEQFF	TGTGCCAGCAGCTCCGTTTTTGCGGGGGGGCACAATGAGCAGTTCTTC
TRBV28	NA	15	NA	TRBJ2-3	CASSSRGFLTDTQYF	TGTGCCAGCAGTTCCAGGGGTTTTTTAACAGATACGCAGTATTTT
TRBV5-4	NA	17	NA	TRBJ1-1	CASSGPKGAVWDTEAFF	TGTGCCAGCAGCGGTCCTAAAGGGGCTGTATGGGACACTGAAGCTTTCTTT
TRBV2	few	15	NA	TRBJ1-6	CASSEDSSYNSPLHF	TGTGCCAGCAGTGAAGACAGCTCCTATAATTCACCCCTCCACTTT
TRBV18	once	14	NA	TRBJ2-3	CAGSPPGGTDTQYF	TGTGCCGGTTCACCCCCGGGGGGCACAGATACGCAGTATTTT
TRBV10-3	NA	15	TRBD2	TRBJ2-3	CAISQRDSVPDTQYF	TGTGCCATCAGCCAGCGGGACTCCGTCCCAGATACGCAGTATTTT
TRBV7-9	NA	15	TRBD1	TRBJ1-1	CASSSGQVKNTEAFF	TGTGCCAGCAGCTCGGGACAGGTTAAGAACACTGAAGCTTTCTTT
TRBV19	NA	14	NA	TRBJ2-5	CASGENLGAETQYF	TGTGCCAGCGGAGAGAACCTGGGGGCTGAGACCCAGTACTTC
TRBV6-1	NA	15	NA	TRBJ2-1	CASSEESGLSNEQFF	TGTGCCAGCAGTGAGGAATCGGGACTTTCTAATGAGCAGTTCTTC
TRBV29-1	NA	14	TRBD1	TRBJ1-2	CSVAPEAGGSGYTF	TGCAGCGTTGCTCCGGAGGCAGGGGGCTCGGGCTACACCTTC
TRBV3-1/TRBV3-2	NA	13	NA	TRBJ2-3	CASSQGAQDTQYF	TGTGCCAGCAGCCAAGGGGCCCAAGATACGCAGTATTTT
TRBV28	NA	14	TRBD1	TRBJ1-4	CASSFTTGNEKLFF	TGTGCCAGCAGTTTCACGACAGGGAATGAAAAACTGTTTTTT
TRBV15	NA	14	NA	TRBJ1-2	CATRPRLRDYGYTF	TGTGCCACCCGCCCGCGCCTTCGAGACTATGGCTACACCTTC
TRBV2	NA	15	TRBD1	TRBJ1-1	CASSESGGQSTEAFF	TGTGCCAGCAGTGAATCAGGGGGACAGAGCACTGAAGCTTTCTTT
TRBV19	NA	14	TRBD1	TRBJ1-5	CASIGQGAYQPQHF	TGTGCCAGTATAGGACAGGGGGCGTATCAGCCCCAGCATTTT
TRBV7-9	NA	14	TRBD1	TRBJ1-2	CASSLGQGALGYTF	TGTGCCAGCAGCTTAGGGCAGGGGGCGCTGGGCTACACCTTC
TRBV18	NA	14	NA	TRBJ1-1	CASSDQDMNTEAFF	TGTGCCAGCTCCGACCAAGACATGAACACTGAAGCTTTCTTT
TRBV10-3	NA	15	TRBD2	TRBJ2-5	CAISGTSGGRGTQYF	TGTGCCATCAGTGGAACTAGCGGGGGGCGGGGGACCCAGTACTTC
TRBV6-4	NA	16	TRBD1	TRBJ2-3	CASSQNPGQTAVTQYF	TGTGCCAGCAGTCAAAACCCGGGACAGACTGCCGTGACGCAGTATTTT